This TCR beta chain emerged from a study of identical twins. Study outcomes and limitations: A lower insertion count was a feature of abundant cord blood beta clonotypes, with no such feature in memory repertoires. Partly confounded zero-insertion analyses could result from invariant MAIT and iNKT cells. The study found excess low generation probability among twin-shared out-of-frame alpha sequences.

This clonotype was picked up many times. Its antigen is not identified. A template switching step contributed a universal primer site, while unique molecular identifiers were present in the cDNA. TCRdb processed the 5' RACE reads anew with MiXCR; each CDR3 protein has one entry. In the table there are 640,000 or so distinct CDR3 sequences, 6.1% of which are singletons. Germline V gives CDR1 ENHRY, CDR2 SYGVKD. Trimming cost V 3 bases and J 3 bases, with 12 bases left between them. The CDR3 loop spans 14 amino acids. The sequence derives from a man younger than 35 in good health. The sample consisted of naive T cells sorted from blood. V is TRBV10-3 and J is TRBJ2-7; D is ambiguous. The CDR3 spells CAISDLAPVYEQYF. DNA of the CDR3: TGTGCCATCAGTGATCTCGCACCAGTCTACGAGCAGTACTTC.